The sequence of this T cell receptor beta chain was determined in a study of response to subunit inactivated influenza vaccine. Broader study findings: Each seasonal flu vaccination may recruit only limited new T cells, authors suggested.

Germline V gene sequence: CDR1 LGHNA, CDR2 YSLEER. Trimming removed 3 bases at V and 4 bases at J, with 9 bases between. The CDR3 contains 14 residues. This clonotype was seen more than once but under ten times. Its antigen is unidentified. From the RT-PCR reads, TCRdb called clonotypes with MiXCR, one entry per CDR3 protein. The data contain hundreds of thousands of distinct CDR3 sequences, approximately 13% of them singletons. The chain combines TRBV4-3 with TRBJ1-4, with D maybe TRBD1 (6 bases). The TCR comes from a man between 50 and 59 years old who received an inactivated influenza vaccine. The sequences come from PBMCs from blood, collected roughly 2 weeks before vaccination. The CDR3 nucleotides read TGCGCCAGCAGCCAGGGGGCGGTTAATGAAAAACTGTTTTTT. Its protein is CASSQGAVNEKLFF.